Listed below are T cell receptor beta chains from one sample, sequenced in a study of blood T cells in healthy people across ages. TCRdb reprocessed the 5' RACE reads via MiXCR and lists one record per CDR3 protein. The top ten hold over 2% of the sample, which has over 1,500,000 distinct CDR3 sequences, about 50% seen once. The material sequenced was blood. Every receptor here comes from a woman in her 40s in good health. The CDR3 runs from the conserved cysteine through the conserved F or W. The order of the fields is J gene, V gene, CDR3 protein.

TRBJ1-2 | TRBV20-1 | CSARDPVASNYGYTF
TRBJ2-5 | TRBV4-3 | CASSQDQAGETQYF
TRBJ2-7 | TRBV21-1 | CASSKEEGKPYEQYF
TRBJ1-5 | TRBV7-9 | CASSSATGAQQPQHF
TRBJ2-1 | TRBV12-3/TRBV12-4 | CASSPSGVGLYNEQFF
TRBJ2-5 | TRBV20-1 | CSAGWGETQYF
TRBJ2-7 | TRBV28 | CASRTGTGWDEQYF
TRBJ2-7 | TRBV4-1 | CASSQDRRDIYEQYF
TRBJ1-2 | TRBV12-3/TRBV12-4 | CASSFVGVVYGYTF
TRBJ2-3 | TRBV28 | CASSPTSGGDADTQYF
TRBJ2-1 | TRBV6-5 | CAGRGVYNEQFF
TRBJ2-7 | TRBV7-9 | CASSNTYEQYF
TRBJ2-7 | TRBV6-1 | CASSAWDFSYEQYF
TRBJ2-7 | TRBV5-1 | CASSPGPQDSYEQYF
TRBJ2-5 | TRBV28 | CATVITATQYF
TRBJ2-1 | TRBV29-1 | CSVGPSGTSGESSYNEQFF
TRBJ1-4 | TRBV2 | CASSDGRQGGEKLFF
TRBJ2-5 | TRBV5-1 | CASSHHRGQETQYF
TRBJ2-1 | TRBV7-9 | CASSWETGYNEQFF
TRBJ2-7 | TRBV20-1 | CSASGVRPSYEQYF
TRBJ1-6 | TRBV20-1 | CSALYPGQGASPLHF
TRBJ2-1 | TRBV5-1 | CASSYQISSNEQFF
TRBJ2-3 | TRBV2 | CASTRPPSRRDRTDAQYF
TRBJ2-5 | TRBV14 | CASSQYRASGQETQYF
TRBJ1-2 | TRBV7-9 | CASSLIPSGDNYGYTF
TRBJ1-5 | TRBV18 | CASSPRSGNQPQHF
TRBJ2-5 | TRBV7-2 | CASSDMTGGGSKTQYF
TRBJ2-1 | TRBV4-3 | CASSQGNSLNLQFF
TRBJ2-1 | TRBV4-3 | CASSQEGLPVPRRGGYNEQFF
TRBJ2-4 | TRBV20-1 | CSASDWTAKNIQYF
TRBJ2-5 | TRBV21-1 | CASTFSGGSVETQYF
TRBJ2-1 | TRBV10-3 | CAISLDAIGEQFF
TRBJ2-4 | TRBV10-1 | CASSEVAGTPGKNIQYF
TRBJ1-2 | TRBV7-2 | CASRLDPNGYTF
TRBJ1-6 | TRBV6-4 | CASSDSAFLNSPLHF
TRBJ1-6 | TRBV27 | CASSLDTAYNSPLHF
TRBJ1-2 | TRBV20-1 | CSALNRGTYGYTF
TRBJ1-5 | TRBV27 | CASSSYRAFTPQHF
TRBJ1-2 | TRBV7-8 | CASSPYFREYYGYTF
- | TRBV23-1 | CASSQSPTSGGVDNEQYF
TRBJ1-2 | TRBV9 | CASSGAANYGYTF